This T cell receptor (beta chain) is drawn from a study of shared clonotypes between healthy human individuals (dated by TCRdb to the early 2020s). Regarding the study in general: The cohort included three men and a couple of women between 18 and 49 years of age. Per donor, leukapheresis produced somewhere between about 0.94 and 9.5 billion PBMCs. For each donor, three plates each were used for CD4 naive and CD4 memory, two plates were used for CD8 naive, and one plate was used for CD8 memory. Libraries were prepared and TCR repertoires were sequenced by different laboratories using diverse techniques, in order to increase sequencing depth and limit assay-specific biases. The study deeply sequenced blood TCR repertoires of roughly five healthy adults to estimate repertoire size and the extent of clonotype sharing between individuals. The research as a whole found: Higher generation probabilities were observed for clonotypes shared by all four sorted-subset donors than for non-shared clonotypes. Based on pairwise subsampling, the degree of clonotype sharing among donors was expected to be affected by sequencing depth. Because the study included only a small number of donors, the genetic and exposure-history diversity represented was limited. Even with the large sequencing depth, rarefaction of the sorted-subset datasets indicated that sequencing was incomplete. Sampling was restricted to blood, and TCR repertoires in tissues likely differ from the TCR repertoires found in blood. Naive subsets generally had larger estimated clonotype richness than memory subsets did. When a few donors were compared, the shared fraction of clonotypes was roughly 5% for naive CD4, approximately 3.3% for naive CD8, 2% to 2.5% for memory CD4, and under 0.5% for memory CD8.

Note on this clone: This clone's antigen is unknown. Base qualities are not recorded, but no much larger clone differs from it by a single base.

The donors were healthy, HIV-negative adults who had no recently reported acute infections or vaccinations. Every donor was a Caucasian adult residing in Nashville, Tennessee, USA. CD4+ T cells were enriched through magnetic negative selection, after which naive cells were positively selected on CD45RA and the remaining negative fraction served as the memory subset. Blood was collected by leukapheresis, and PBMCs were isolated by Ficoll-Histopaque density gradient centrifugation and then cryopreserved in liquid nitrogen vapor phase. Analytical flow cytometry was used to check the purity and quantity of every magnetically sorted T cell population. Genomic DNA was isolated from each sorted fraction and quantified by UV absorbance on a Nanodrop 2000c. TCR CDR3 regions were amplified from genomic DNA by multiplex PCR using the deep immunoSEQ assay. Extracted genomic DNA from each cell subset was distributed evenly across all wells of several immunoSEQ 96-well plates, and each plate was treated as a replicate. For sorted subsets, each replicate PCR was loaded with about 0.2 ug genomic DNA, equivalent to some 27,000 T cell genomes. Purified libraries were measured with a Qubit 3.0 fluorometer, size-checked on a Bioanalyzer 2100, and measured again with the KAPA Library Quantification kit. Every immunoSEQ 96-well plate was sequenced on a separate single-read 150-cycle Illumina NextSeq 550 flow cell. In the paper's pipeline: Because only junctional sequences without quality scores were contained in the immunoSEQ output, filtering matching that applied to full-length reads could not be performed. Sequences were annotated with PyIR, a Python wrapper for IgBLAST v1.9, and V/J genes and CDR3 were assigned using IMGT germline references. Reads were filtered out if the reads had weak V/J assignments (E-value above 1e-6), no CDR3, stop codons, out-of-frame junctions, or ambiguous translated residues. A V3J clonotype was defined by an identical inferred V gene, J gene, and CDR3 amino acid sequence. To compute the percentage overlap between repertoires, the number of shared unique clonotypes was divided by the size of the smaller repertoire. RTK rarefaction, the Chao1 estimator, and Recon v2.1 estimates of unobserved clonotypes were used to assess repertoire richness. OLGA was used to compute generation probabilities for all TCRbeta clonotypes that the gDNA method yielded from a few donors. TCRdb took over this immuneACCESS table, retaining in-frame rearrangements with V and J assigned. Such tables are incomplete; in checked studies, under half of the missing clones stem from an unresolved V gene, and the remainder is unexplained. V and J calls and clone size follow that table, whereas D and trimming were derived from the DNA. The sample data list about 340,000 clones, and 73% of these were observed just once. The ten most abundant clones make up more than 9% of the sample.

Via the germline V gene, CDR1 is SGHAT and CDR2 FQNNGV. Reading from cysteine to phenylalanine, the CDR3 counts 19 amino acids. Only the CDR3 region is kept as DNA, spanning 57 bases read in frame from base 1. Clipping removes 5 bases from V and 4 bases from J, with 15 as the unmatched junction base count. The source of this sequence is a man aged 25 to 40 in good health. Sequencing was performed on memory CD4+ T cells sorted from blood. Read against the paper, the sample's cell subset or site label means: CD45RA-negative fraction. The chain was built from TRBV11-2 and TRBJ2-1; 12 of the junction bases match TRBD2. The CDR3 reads CASSQRGLAGHEDYNEQFF. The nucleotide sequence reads TGTGCCAGCAGCCAACGAGGACTAGCGGGACACGAAGATTACAATGAGCAGTTCTTC.